Listed below are T cell receptor beta chains from one sample, sequenced in a study of identical twins. MiXCR, run by TCRdb on the 5' RACE reads, gives a single entry per CDR3 protein. Among about 500,000 distinct CDR3 sequences listed, more than 13% were seen once. These sequences were also reported in another study, on yellow fever vaccine responses in identical twins.

The specimen sequenced was CD4+ T cells sorted from blood. These receptors all come from a woman younger than 30 in good health. Each CDR3 is given with its conserved first and last residue. Each record gives: clone size, D gene, J gene, V gene, CDR3 DNA, CDR3 protein. A D gene is named only where the DNA matches it firmly. Clone size is given for some rows only: seen once, a few or many times, or a class if the clone is expanded.

clone_size: -
d_call: TRBD2
j_call: TRBJ2-1
v_call: TRBV5-1
cdr3_nt: TGCGCCAGCAGCTTGGCCCTAGCGGGGAACAATGAGCAGTTCTTC
cdr3_aa: CASSLALAGNNEQFF

clone_size: few
d_call: -
j_call: TRBJ2-5
v_call: TRBV27
cdr3_nt: TGTGCCAGCAGTTCCGTGGGAGCGGTCCGGGAGACCCAGTACTTC
cdr3_aa: CASSSVGAVRETQYF

clone_size: few
d_call: TRBD1
j_call: TRBJ2-7
v_call: TRBV6-1
cdr3_nt: TGTGCCACCACGGACAGGGGGTTCTACGAGCAGTACTTC
cdr3_aa: CATTDRGFYEQYF

clone_size: -
d_call: -
j_call: TRBJ1-1
v_call: TRBV5-1
cdr3_nt: TGCGCCAGCAGCTTGCTGCAGGACACTGAAGCTTTCTTT
cdr3_aa: CASSLLQDTEAFF

clone_size: few
d_call: TRBD2
j_call: TRBJ2-1
v_call: TRBV20-1
cdr3_nt: TGCAGTGCTAGGAAAACTAGCGGGAAGTACAATGAGCAGTTCTTC
cdr3_aa: CSARKTSGKYNEQFF

clone_size: -
d_call: TRBD1
j_call: TRBJ2-1
v_call: TRBV29-1
cdr3_nt: TGCAGCGTTGGTCCAGGGGGCCCTGACCGTGAGCAGTTCTTC
cdr3_aa: CSVGPGGPDREQFF

clone_size: few
d_call: TRBD1
j_call: TRBJ1-5
v_call: TRBV5-6
cdr3_nt: TGTGCCAGCAGCGGAGACAGGGGACTCAATCAGCCCCAGCATTTT
cdr3_aa: CASSGDRGLNQPQHF

clone_size: few
d_call: TRBD1
j_call: TRBJ2-7
v_call: TRBV27
cdr3_nt: TGTGCCAGCAGACCAGAAGGACAGGGTCCCTACGAGCAGTACTTC
cdr3_aa: CASRPEGQGPYEQYF

clone_size: many
d_call: -
j_call: TRBJ2-7
v_call: TRBV5-1
cdr3_nt: TGCGCCAGCAGCTTGGGAGGGAGGCACGACGAGCAGTACTTC
cdr3_aa: CASSLGGRHDEQYF

clone_size: -
d_call: -
j_call: TRBJ2-7
v_call: TRBV2
cdr3_nt: TGTGCCAGCCACATGGGGGGGCCACTTTACGAGCAGTACTTC
cdr3_aa: CASHMGGPLYEQYF

clone_size: few
d_call: TRBD2
j_call: TRBJ2-1
v_call: TRBV12-3/TRBV12-4
cdr3_nt: TGTGCCAGCAGCCGGACTAGCGGGTTCAATGAGCAGTTCTTC
cdr3_aa: CASSRTSGFNEQFF

clone_size: -
d_call: -
j_call: TRBJ1-1
v_call: TRBV2
cdr3_nt: TGTGCCAGCAGCACCAGGGGAAGGAACACTGAAGCTTTCTTT
cdr3_aa: CASSTRGRNTEAFF

clone_size: many
d_call: TRBD1
j_call: TRBJ1-5
v_call: TRBV5-1
cdr3_nt: TGCGCCAGCGATCCGGGACAGGGGAGTCAGCCCCAGCATTTT
cdr3_aa: CASDPGQGSQPQHF

clone_size: few
d_call: -
j_call: TRBJ2-2
v_call: TRBV2
cdr3_nt: TGTGCCAGCAGGGGGGACGGGAACACCGGGGAGCTGTTTTTT
cdr3_aa: CASRGDGNTGELFF

clone_size: -
d_call: TRBD2
j_call: TRBJ2-7
v_call: TRBV7-9
cdr3_nt: TGTGCCAGCAGCTTAGAAGCGGGAGGACTCTCCTACGAGCAGTACTTC
cdr3_aa: CASSLEAGGLSYEQYF

clone_size: many
d_call: -
j_call: TRBJ2-5
v_call: TRBV29-1
cdr3_nt: TGCAGCGTTGGAGTAGCAGGAGTGCAAGAGACCCAGTACTTC
cdr3_aa: CSVGVAGVQETQYF

clone_size: -
d_call: -
j_call: TRBJ1-2
v_call: TRBV19
cdr3_nt: TGTGCCAGTAGTCCAAGGAGCTTCACGGGTGGCTACACCTTC
cdr3_aa: CASSPRSFTGGYTF

clone_size: few
d_call: TRBD1
j_call: TRBJ1-5
v_call: TRBV20-1
cdr3_nt: TGCAGTGCTAGAAGGACAGGCTACAATCAGCCCCAGCATTTT
cdr3_aa: CSARRTGYNQPQHF

clone_size: few
d_call: TRBD1
j_call: TRBJ2-3
v_call: TRBV7-3
cdr3_nt: TGTGCCAGCAGCGAACAGGGGGCCACAGATACGCAGTATTTT
cdr3_aa: CASSEQGATDTQYF

clone_size: few
d_call: TRBD1
j_call: TRBJ2-3
v_call: TRBV7-8
cdr3_nt: TGTGCCAGCAGCTTAGCGCAGTTGACAGGGAAGTATCACAATACGCAGTATTTT
cdr3_aa: CASSLAQLTGKYHNTQYF

clone_size: few
d_call: TRBD2
j_call: TRBJ2-7
v_call: TRBV7-9
cdr3_nt: TGTGCCAGCAGCTCGCTAGCGGGGGCCCCCTGGCCGTACTTC
cdr3_aa: CASSSLAGAPWPYF

clone_size: few
d_call: -
j_call: TRBJ2-3
v_call: TRBV11-1
cdr3_nt: TGTGCCAGCAGCTTAGAGGCCACTACTAGCACAGATACGCAGTATTTT
cdr3_aa: CASSLEATTSTDTQYF

clone_size: few
d_call: -
j_call: TRBJ2-2
v_call: TRBV6-2/TRBV6-3
cdr3_nt: TGTGCCAGCACGCTACAGGGCTTGAGGGAGCTGTTTTTT
cdr3_aa: CASTLQGLRELFF

clone_size: few
d_call: TRBD1
j_call: TRBJ1-2
v_call: TRBV5-1
cdr3_nt: TGCGCCAGCACTCTGGATTGGGACAGTAATGGCTACACCTTC
cdr3_aa: CASTLDWDSNGYTF

clone_size: few
d_call: -
j_call: TRBJ1-4
v_call: TRBV20-1
cdr3_nt: TGCAGTGCTAGAGGCTCGACAGGAGCAACTAATGAAAAACTGTTTTTT
cdr3_aa: CSARGSTGATNEKLFF

clone_size: many
d_call: TRBD2
j_call: TRBJ2-3
v_call: TRBV20-1
cdr3_nt: TGCAGTGCCCTTGGCCATGCGGGGGGGCCAGATACGCAGTATTTT
cdr3_aa: CSALGHAGGPDTQYF

clone_size: -
d_call: -
j_call: TRBJ2-3
v_call: TRBV28
cdr3_nt: TGTGCCAGCAGGGCCTCGGGGGCGGGAGATACGCAGTATTTT
cdr3_aa: CASRASGAGDTQYF

clone_size: -
d_call: -
j_call: TRBJ1-2
v_call: TRBV7-2
cdr3_nt: TGTGCCAGCAGCTTACAGACAGAGCTCTATGGCTACACCTTC
cdr3_aa: CASSLQTELYGYTF

clone_size: -
d_call: TRBD2
j_call: TRBJ2-7
v_call: TRBV5-6
cdr3_nt: TGTGCCAGCAGCTTGCGTAGCGGGAGTCGACCCTCCGAGCAGTACTTC
cdr3_aa: CASSLRSGSRPSEQYF

clone_size: few
d_call: -
j_call: TRBJ2-4
v_call: TRBV19
cdr3_nt: TGTGCCAGTAGTATGGGATCAGGGAGGCCCCCTGTAAACATTCAGTACTTC
cdr3_aa: CASSMGSGRPPVNIQYF